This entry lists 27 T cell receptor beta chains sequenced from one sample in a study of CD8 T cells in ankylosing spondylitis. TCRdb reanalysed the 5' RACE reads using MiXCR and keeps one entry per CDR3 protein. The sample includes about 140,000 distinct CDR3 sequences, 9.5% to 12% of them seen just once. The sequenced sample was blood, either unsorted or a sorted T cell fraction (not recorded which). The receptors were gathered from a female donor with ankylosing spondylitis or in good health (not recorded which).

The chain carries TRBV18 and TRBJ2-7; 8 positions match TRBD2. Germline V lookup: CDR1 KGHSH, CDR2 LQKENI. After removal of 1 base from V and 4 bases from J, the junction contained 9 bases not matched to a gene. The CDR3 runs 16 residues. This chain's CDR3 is CASSPLAGTGLYEQYF. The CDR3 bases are TGTGCCAGCTCACCACTAGCGGGAACCGGGTTATACGAGCAGTACTTC.

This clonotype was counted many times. The CDR3 spells CASSLGSGSSYEQYF. The CDR3 DNA sequence: TGTGCCAGCAGCTTAGGAAGCGGTAGCTCCTACGAGCAGTACTTC. V usage is TRBV11-2 and J usage is TRBJ2-7; TRBD2 might be the D (5 bases). This CDR3 has 15 amino acids. V was cut by 1 base and J by 0 bases, with 10 bases left in between. Germline-derived CDR1 and CDR2 are SGHAT and FQNNGV.

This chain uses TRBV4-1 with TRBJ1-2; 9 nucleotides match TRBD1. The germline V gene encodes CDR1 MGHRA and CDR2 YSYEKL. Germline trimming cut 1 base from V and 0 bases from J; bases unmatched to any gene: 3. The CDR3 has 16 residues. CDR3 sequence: CASSQAGTGTNYGYTF. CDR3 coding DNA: TGCGCCAGCAGCCAAGCAGGGACAGGGACTAACTATGGCTACACCTTC.

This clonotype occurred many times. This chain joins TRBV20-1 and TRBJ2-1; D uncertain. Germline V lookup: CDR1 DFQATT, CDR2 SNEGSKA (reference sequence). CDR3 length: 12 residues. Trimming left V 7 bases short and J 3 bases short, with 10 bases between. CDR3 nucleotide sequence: TGCAGTGGAACGCTCGACTACAATGAGCAGTTCTTC. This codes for CSGTLDYNEQFF.

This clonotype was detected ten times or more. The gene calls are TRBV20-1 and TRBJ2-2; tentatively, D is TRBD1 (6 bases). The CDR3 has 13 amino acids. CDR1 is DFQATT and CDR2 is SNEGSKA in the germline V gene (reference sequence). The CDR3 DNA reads TGCAGCTCCGGGACAAAGAACACCGGGGAGCTGTTTTTT. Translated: CSSGTKNTGELFF.

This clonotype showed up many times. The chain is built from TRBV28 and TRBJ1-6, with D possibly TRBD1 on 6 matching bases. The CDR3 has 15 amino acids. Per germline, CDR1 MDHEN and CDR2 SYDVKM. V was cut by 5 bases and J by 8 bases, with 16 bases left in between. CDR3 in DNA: TGTGCCAGCAGTCGGTCATCGACAGGTTATTCACCCCTCCACTTT. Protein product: CASSRSSTGYSPLHF.

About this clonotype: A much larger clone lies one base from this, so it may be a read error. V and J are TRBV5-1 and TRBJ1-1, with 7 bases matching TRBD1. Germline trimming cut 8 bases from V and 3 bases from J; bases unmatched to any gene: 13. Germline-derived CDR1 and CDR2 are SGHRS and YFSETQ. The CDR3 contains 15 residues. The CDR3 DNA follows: TGCGCCAGTAGAAACGGGAACAGGGGTTACACTGAAGCTTTCTTT. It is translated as CASRNGNRGYTEAFF.

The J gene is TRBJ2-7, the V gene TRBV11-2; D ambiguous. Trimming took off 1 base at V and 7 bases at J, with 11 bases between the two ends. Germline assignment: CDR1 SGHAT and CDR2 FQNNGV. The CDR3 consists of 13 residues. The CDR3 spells CASSLVGFREQYF. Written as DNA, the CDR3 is TGTGCCAGCAGCTTAGTAGGTTTTAGGGAGCAGTACTTC. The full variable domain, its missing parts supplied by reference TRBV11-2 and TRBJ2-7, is EAGVAQSPRYKIIEKRQSVAFWCNPISGHATLYWYQQILGQGPKLLIQFQNNGVVDDSQLPKDRFSAERLKGVDSTLKIQPAKLEDSAVYLCASSLVGFREQYFGPGTRLTVT.

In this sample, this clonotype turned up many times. For the CDR3, the DNA is TGTGCCAGCAGCTACAAGGGGTTTGCCCGGTCGGAGTACAATGAGCAGTTCTTC. Amino acid sequence: CASSYKGFARSEYNEQFF. The rearrangement links TRBV11-2 to TRBJ2-1; tentatively, D is TRBD1 (5 bases). Germline CDR1 SGHAT, CDR2 FQNNGV. Between the trimmed V and J ends, which lost 4 bases and 4 bases, there was a span of 23 bases. There are 18 residues in the CDR3.

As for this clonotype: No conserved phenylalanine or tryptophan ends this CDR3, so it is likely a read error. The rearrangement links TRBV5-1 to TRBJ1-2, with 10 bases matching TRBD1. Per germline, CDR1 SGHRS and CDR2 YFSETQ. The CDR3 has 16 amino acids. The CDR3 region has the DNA TGCGCCAGCAGCCCGGCCGGGACAGGGGATAACTGTGGCTACACCATC. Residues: CASSPAGTGDNCGYTI.

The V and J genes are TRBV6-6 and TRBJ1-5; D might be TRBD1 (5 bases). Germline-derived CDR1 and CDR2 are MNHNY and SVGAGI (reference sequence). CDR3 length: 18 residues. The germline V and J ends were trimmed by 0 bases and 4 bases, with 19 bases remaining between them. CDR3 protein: CASSYSGLSVLSNQPQHF. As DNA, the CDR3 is TGTGCCAGCAGTTACTCGGGACTATCCGTTTTATCGAATCAGCCCCAGCATTTT.

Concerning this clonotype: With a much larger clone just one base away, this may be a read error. The CDR3 bases are TGTGCCAGCAACTTACGGCGGGCCCCAGATACGCAGTATTTT. It translates to CASNLRRAPDTQYF. V gene TRBV7-2 combines with J gene TRBJ2-3; perhaps TRBD2 as D (5 bases). The germline V gene has CDR1 SGHTA and CDR2 FQGNSA. The CDR3 is 14 amino acids. Supplemented by reference TRBV7-2 and TRBJ2-3, the full variable domain reads GAGVSQSPSNKVTEKGKDVELRCDPISGHTALYWYRQSLGQGLEFLIYFQGNSAPDKSGLPSDRFSAERTGGSVSTLTIQRTQQEDSAVYLCASNLRRAPDTQYFGPGTRLTVL.

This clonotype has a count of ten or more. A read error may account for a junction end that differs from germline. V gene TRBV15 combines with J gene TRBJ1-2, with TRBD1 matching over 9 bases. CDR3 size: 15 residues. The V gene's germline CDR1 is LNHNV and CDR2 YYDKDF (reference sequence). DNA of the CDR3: TGTGCCACCAGCAGAGGTGGGACAGGGACCGATATTCCCTCCTTC. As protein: CATSRGGTGTDIPSF. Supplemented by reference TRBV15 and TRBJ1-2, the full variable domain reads DAMVIQNPRYQVTQFGKPVTLSCSQTLNHNVMYWYQQKSSQAPKLLFHYYDKDFNNEADTPDNFQSRRPNTSFCFLDIRSPGLGDTAMYLCATSRGGTGTDIPSFGSGTRLTVV.

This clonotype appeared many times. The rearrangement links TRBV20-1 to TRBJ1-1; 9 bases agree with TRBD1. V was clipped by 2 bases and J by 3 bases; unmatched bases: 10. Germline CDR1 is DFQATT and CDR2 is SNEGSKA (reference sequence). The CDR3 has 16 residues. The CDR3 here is CSARYGDRERDTEAFF. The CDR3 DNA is TGCAGTGCTAGATACGGGGACAGGGAACGAGACACTGAAGCTTTCTTT.

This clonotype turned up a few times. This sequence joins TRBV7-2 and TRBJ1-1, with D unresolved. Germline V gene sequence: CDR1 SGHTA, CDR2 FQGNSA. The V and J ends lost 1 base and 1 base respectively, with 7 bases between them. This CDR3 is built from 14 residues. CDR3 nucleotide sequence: TGTGCCAGCAGCTTAGGGAGGTCGAACACTGAAGCTTTCTTT. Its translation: CASSLGRSNTEAFF.

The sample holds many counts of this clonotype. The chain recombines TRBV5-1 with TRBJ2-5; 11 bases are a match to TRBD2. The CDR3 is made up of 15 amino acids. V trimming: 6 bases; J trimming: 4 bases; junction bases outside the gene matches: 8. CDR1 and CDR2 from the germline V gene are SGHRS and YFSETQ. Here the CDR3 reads CASKLAGDVRETQYF. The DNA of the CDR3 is TGCGCCAGCAAACTAGCGGGAGACGTGCGAGAGACCCAGTACTTC.

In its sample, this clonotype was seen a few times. DNA for the CDR3: TGCAGTGCTAGGGATCCAGAGCTGTATGGCTACACCTTC. It codes for CSARDPELYGYTF. J is TRBJ1-2 and V is TRBV20-1; no clear D gene. CDR3 length equals 13 residues. Trimming stripped 3 bases from V and 5 bases from J, with 13 bases between. Germline values: CDR1 DFQATT, CDR2 SNEGSKA (reference sequence).

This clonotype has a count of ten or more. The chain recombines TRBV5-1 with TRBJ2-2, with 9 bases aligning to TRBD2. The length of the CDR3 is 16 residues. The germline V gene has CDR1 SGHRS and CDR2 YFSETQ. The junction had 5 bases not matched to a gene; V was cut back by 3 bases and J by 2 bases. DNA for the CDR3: TGCGCCAGCAGCTCCTTACTAGCGGGCAACACCGGGGAGCTGTTTTTT. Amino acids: CASSSLLAGNTGELFF.

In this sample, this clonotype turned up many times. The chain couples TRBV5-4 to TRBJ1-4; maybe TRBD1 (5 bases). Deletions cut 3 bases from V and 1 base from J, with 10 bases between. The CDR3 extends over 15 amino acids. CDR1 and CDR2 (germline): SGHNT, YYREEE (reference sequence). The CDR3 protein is CASSWWGITNEKLFF. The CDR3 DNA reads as TGTGCCAGCAGCTGGTGGGGGATAACTAATGAAAAACTGTTTTTT.

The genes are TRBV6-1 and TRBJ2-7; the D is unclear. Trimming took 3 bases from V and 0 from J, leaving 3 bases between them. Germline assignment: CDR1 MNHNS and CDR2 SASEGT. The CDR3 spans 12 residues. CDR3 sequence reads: CASSDFSYEQYF. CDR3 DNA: TGTGCCAGCAGTGACTTCTCCTACGAGCAGTACTTC.

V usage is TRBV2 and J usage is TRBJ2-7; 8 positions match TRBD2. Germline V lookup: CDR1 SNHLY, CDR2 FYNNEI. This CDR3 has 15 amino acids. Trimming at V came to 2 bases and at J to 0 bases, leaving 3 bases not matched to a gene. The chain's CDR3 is CASSERLAGSYEQYF. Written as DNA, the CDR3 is TGTGCCAGCAGTGAAAGGCTAGCGGGCTCCTACGAGCAGTACTTC.

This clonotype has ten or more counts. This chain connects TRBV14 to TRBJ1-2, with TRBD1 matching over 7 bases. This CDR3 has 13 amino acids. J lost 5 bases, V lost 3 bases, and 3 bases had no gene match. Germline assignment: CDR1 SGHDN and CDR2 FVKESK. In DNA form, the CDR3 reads TGTGCCAGCAGCCAGGGACAGAGTTATGGCTACACCTTC. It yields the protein CASSQGQSYGYTF.

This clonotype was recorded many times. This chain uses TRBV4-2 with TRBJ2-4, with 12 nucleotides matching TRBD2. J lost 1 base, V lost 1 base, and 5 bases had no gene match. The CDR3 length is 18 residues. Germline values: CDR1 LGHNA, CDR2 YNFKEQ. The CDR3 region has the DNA TGTGCCAGCAGCCAAGGACTAGCGGGGGCCTGGGCCAAAAACATTCAGTACTTC. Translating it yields CASSQGLAGAWAKNIQYF.

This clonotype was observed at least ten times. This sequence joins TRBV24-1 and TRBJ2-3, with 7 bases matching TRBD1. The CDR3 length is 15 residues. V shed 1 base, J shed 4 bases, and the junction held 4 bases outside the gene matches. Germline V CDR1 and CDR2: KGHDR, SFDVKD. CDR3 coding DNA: TGTGCCACCAGTGATTTAGGACAGGAGGCAGATACGCAGTATTTT. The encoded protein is CATSDLGQEADTQYF.

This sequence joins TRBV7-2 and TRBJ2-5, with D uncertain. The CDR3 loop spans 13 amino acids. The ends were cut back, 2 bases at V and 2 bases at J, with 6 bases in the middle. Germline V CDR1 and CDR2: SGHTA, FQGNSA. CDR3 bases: TGTGCCAGCAGCTTAAGTTGGCAAGAGACCCAGTACTTC. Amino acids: CASSLSWQETQYF.

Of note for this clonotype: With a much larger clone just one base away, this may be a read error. The CDR3 loop reads CASREAADVF. The CDR3 DNA sequence: TGTGCCAGCAGGGAAGCGGCTGACGTCTTC. The V and J genes are TRBV5-8 and TRBJ2-1; tentative D call: TRBD2 (5 bases). Germline lookup yields CDR1 SGHTS and CDR2 YDEGEE. CDR3 length: 10 residues.

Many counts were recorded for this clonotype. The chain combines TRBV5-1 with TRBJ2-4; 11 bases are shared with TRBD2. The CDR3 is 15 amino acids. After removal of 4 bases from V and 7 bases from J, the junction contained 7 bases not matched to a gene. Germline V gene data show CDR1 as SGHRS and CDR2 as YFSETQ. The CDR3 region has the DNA TGCGCCAGCAGCCAGACTAGCGGGGTTTGGAACATTCAGTACTTC. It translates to CASSQTSGVWNIQYF.